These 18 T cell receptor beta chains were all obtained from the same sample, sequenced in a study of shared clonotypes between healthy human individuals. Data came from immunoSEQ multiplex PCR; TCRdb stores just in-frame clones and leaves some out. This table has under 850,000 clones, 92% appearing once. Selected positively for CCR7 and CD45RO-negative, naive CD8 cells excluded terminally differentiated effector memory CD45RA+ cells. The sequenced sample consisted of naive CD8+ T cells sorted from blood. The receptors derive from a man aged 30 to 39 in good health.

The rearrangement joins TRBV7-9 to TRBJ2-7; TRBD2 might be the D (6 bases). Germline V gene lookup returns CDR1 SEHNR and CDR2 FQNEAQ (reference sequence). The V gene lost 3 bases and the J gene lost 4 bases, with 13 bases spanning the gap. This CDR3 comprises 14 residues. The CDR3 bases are TGTGCCAGCAGCTTCCGGGACTGGTCGTACGAGCAGTACTTC. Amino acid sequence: CASSFRDWSYEQYF.

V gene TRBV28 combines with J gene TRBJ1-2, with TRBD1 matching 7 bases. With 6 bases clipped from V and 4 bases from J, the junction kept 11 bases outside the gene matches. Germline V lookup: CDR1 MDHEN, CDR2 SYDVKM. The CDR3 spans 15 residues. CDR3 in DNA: TGTGCCAGCAGATACGAAACCTCAGGGGGCTATGGCTACACCTTC. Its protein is CASRYETSGGYGYTF.

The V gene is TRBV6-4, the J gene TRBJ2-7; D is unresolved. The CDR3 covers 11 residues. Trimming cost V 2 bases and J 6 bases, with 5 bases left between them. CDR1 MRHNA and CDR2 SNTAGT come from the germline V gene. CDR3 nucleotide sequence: TGTGCCAGCAGTGACCTAACCGAGCAGTACTTC. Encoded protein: CASSDLTEQYF.

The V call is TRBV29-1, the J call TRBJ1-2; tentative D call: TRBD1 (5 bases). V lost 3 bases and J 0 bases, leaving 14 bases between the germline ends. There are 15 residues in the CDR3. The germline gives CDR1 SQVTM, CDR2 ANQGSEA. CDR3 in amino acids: CSVDLGLGANYGYTF. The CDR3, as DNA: TGCAGCGTTGACCTGGGATTGGGGGCTAACTATGGCTACACCTTC.

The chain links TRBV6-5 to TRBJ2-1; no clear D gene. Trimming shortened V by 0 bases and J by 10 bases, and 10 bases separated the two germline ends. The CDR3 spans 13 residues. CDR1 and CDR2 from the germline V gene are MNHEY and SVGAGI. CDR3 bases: TGTGCCAGCAGTTACTCGAGAGGATCCGAGCAGTTCTTC. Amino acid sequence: CASSYSRGSEQFF.

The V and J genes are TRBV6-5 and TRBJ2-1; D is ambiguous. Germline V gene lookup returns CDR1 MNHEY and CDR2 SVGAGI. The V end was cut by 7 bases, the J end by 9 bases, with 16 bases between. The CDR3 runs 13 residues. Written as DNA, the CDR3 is TGTGCCAGCACTCAGGACCAGGACGGTGAGCAGTTCTTC. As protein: CASTQDQDGEQFF.

The CDR3 loop is CASSVEGYSGNTIYF. CDR3 coding DNA: TGTGCCAGCAGCGTAGAAGGGTACTCTGGAAACACCATATATTTT. The chain joins TRBV9 to TRBJ1-3; D is unresolved. CDR1 is SGDLS, CDR2 YYNGEE, per germline. The V end was cut by 0 bases, the J end by 0 bases, with 7 bases between. The CDR3 has 15 residues.

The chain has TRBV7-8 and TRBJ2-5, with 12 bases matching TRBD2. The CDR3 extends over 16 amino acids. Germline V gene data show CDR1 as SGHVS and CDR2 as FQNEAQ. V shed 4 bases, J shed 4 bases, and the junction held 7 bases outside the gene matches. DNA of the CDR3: TGTGCCAGCAGCTCGAGACTAGCGGGAGTGGGAGAGACCCAGTACTTC. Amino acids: CASSSRLAGVGETQYF.

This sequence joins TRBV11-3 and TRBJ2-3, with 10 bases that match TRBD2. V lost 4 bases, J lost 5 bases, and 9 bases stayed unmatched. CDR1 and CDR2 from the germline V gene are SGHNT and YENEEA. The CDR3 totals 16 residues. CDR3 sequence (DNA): TGTGCCAGCAGCTCAACCCTAGCGGGAGTTGAAGATACGCAGTATTTT. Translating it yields CASSSTLAGVEDTQYF.

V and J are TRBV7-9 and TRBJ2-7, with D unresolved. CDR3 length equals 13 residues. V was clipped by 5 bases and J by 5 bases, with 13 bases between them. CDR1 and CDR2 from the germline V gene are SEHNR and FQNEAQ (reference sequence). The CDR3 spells CASSLRGGNEQYF. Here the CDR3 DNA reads TGTGCCAGCAGCCTTCGCGGCGGCAACGAGCAGTACTTC.

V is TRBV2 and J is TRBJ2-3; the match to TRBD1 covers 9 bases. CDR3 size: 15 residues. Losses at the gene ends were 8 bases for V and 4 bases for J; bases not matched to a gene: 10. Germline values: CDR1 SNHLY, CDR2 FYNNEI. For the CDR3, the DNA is TGTGCCAGCGGAGCCGGGACAGGGATTTCAGATACGCAGTATTTT. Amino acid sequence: CASGAGTGISDTQYF.

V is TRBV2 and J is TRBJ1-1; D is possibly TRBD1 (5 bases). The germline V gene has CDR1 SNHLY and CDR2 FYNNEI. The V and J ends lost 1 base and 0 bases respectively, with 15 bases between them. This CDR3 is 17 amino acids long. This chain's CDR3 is CASSEEAGSGLNTEAFF. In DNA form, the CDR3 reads TGTGCCAGCAGTGAAGAGGCAGGGTCCGGTTTGAACACTGAAGCTTTCTTT. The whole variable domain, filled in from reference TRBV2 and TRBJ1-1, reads EPEVTQTPSHQVTQMGQEVILRCVPISNHLYFYWYRQILGQKVEFLVSFYNNEISEKSEIFDDQFSVERPDGSNFTLKIRSTKLEDSAMYFCASSEEAGSGLNTEAFFGQGTRLTVV.

The DNA for the CDR3 is TGCGCCAGCAGCCAAGATTCAGGACTAGCGGGGGTTGAGACCCAGTACTTC. Its translation: CASSQDSGLAGVETQYF. The chain recombines TRBV4-3 with TRBJ2-5; 13 positions agree with TRBD2. The CDR3 loop spans 17 amino acids. The germline CDR1 and CDR2 sequences are LGHNA and YSLEER. V lost 0 bases, J lost 5 bases, and 6 bases stayed unmatched.

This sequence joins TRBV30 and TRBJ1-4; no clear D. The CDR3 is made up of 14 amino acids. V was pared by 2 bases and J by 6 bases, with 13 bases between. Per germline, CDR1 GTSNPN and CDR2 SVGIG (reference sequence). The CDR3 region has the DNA TGTGCCTGGAGTCCGGGCCTCCTACATGAAAAACTGTTTTTT. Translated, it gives CAWSPGLLHEKLFF.

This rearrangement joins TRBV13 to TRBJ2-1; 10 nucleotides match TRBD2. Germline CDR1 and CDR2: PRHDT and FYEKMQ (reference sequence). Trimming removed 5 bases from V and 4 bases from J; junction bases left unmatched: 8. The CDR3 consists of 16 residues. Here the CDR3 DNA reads TGTGCCAGCAGCGACCGGCTAGCGGGGGTATACAATGAGCAGTTCTTC. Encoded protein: CASSDRLAGVYNEQFF. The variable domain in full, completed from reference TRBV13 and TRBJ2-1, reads AAGVIQSPRHLIKEKRETATLKCYPIPRHDTVYWYQQGPGQDPQFLISFYEKMQSDKGSIPDRFSAQQFSDYHSELNMSSLELGDSALYFCASSDRLAGVYNEQFFGPGTRLTVL.

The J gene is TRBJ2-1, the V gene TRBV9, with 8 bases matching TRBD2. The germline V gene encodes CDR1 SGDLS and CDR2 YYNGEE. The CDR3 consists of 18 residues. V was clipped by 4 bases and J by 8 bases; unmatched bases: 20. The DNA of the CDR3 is TGTGCCAGCAGCCCGCCGGGGTCGCTAGCGGGCTGGGGGGATGAGCAGTTCTTC. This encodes CASSPPGSLAGWGDEQFF.

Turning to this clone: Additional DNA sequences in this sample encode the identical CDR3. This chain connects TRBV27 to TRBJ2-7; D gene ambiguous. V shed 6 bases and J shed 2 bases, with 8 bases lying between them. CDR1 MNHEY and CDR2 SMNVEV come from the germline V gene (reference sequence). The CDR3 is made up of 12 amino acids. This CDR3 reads CASSSGTYEQYF. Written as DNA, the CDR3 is TGTGCCAGCAGCTCAGGAACCTACGAGCAGTACTTC.

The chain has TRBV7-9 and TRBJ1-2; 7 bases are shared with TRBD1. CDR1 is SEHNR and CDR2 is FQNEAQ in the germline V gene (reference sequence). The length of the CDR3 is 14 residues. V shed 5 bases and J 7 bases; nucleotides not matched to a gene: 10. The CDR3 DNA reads TGTGCCAGCAGCAGAGGACAGGAAAAGCGTGGCTACACCTTC. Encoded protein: CASSRGQEKRGYTF.